This T cell receptor beta chain was recorded in a study of blood T cell repertoires in COVID-19. On the study more broadly: Whether acute or convalescent, the COVID-19 samples came from the United States, Italy and Spain. Nucleic acid was either cDNA or gDNA, and it came from T cells, B-cell-depleted T cells, or PBMCs.

The CDR3 is 13 amino acids. The V and J ends lost 8 bases and 2 bases, in that order; junction bases with no gene match: 2. The germline CDR1 and CDR2 sequences are LNHDA and SQIVND (reference sequence). Original data processing: It was from reference gene primer amplification that nucleated cell counts were estimated. Clones were read by immunoSEQ multiplex PCR, and TCRdb kept only the in-frame ones, dropping some. For V, J and clone size, that table is used; D and trimming come from the DNA. The data contain approximately 45,000 clones, 85% to 90% of them singletons. Sequenced: peripheral blood. The sequence came from a human donor in a cohort sampled during active COVID-19. The chain employs TRBV19 and TRBJ1-4; 7 nucleotides line up with TRBD1. The DNA for the CDR3 is TGTGCCAGTGCACAGGGGACTAATGAAAAACTGTTTTTT. It is translated as CASAQGTNEKLFF.